This T cell receptor beta chain was documented in a study of long-term antiretroviral therapy in people with HIV. General observations from the study: The blood, collected between about 2003 and 2017, was possibly taken under older ART regimens. Although diversity increased after ART, it remained lower than in transplant donor controls.

Researchers ran immunoSEQ v3.0 at survey level. Here immunoSEQ multiplex PCR was the method, and the copy in TCRdb shows in-frame clones only, minus some. Here the sample spans 20,000 to 25,000 clones, about 80% being singletons. The germline CDR1 and CDR2 sequences are SGHDT and YYEEEE. Trimming stripped 0 bases from V and 0 bases from J, with 7 bases between. This CDR3 is 15 amino acids long. Worth noting for this clone: Antigen: not known.

The V call is TRBV5-6, the J call TRBJ1-3; D unresolved. The clonotype comes from a man younger than 35 with HIV. This material consisted of unsorted PBMCs, taken 0.5 years after starting antiretroviral therapy. The CDR3: CASSLARNSGNTIYF. The CDR3 DNA follows: TGTGCCAGCAGCTTGGCGAGGAACTCTGGAAACACCATATATTTT.